What follows are 2 T cell receptor beta chains derived from one specimen sequenced in a study of blood T cell repertoires in COVID-19. Clones were read by immunoSEQ multiplex PCR, and TCRdb kept only the in-frame ones, dropping some. The sample has around 250,000 clones; about four fifths are singletons. The source material was peripheral blood. The receptors stem from a man younger than 40 who had recovered from COVID-19.

The rearrangement joins TRBV4-2 to TRBJ2-3; 8 bases are shared with TRBD2. The CDR3 totals 15 residues. Germline V gene lookup returns CDR1 LGHNA and CDR2 YNFKEQ. With V trimmed by 0 bases and J by 8 bases, 7 bases remained unmatched. In DNA, the CDR3 is TGTGCCAGCAGCCAAGATCGGCTAGCGGGCGCTACGCAGTATTTT. This gives the protein CASSQDRLAGATQYF.

The chain employs TRBV3-1 (or the pseudogene TRBV3-2) and TRBJ1-2, with 7 bases that match TRBD1. Germline CDR1 reads LGHDT; CDR2 reads YNNKEL (reference sequence). J was trimmed by 6 bases and V by 0 bases; bases with no gene match: 7. CDR3 length: 15 amino acids. The CDR3 reads CASSQDATGADGYTF. The CDR3 DNA reads TGTGCCAGCAGCCAAGACGCTACAGGGGCGGATGGCTACACCTTC.